What follows are 7 T cell receptor beta chains derived from one specimen sequenced in a study of shared T cell receptors in the human thymus. The data were produced by immunoSEQ multiplex PCR, yet TCRdb's version contains in-frame clones alone and is incomplete. The profile shows hundreds of thousands of clones, approximately 89% of them singletons. The same sample was also used in a study of human thymus T cells.

Sequenced material: thymocytes. The receptors come from a boy under three years old with a congenital heart defect.

This clone was counted between two and nine times. The chain links TRBV9 to TRBJ2-7; 9 positions agree with TRBD2. CDR1 is SGDLS and CDR2 is YYNGEE in the germline V gene. V lost 0 bases and J lost 9; bases outside the gene matches: 7. The CDR3 length is 14 residues. The CDR3 sequence: CASSVAASGTVQYF. CDR3 coding DNA: TGTGCCAGCAGCGTAGCGGCTAGCGGGACGGTGCAGTACTTC.

The rearrangement links TRBV4-3 to TRBJ2-2, with 7 bases identical to TRBD1. CDR3 size: 17 residues. Germline CDR1 is LGHNA and CDR2 is YSLEER. V shed 0 bases and J 6 bases; nucleotides not matched to a gene: 10. CDR3 residues: CASSQDLARTGPGELFF. The CDR3 DNA reads TGCGCCAGCAGCCAAGATCTGGCGAGGACAGGACCCGGGGAGCTGTTTTTT.

The gene calls are TRBV7-2 and TRBJ2-5, with no clear D. The CDR3 is 16 residues long. Between the trimmed V and J ends, which lost 2 bases and 1 base, there was a span of 14 bases. Germline CDR1 is SGHTA and CDR2 is FQGNSA. The CDR3 reads CASSLFFPTLQETQYF. The CDR3 DNA is TGTGCCAGCAGCTTATTTTTCCCTACCCTCCAAGAGACCCAGTACTTC.

This chain joins TRBV21-1 and TRBJ1-2; the table's D call of TRBD1 was not tested on the DNA. TRBV21-1 is classified as a pseudogene. CDR3 length equals 15 residues. The CDR3 here is CASSKKDRAYYGYTF. CDR3 coding DNA: TGTGCCAGCAGCAAAAAGGACAGGGCCTACTATGGCTACACCTTC.

The V gene is TRBV19, the J gene TRBJ1-1; 10 bases are shared with TRBD1. The CDR3 extends over 14 amino acids. Germline V gives CDR1 LNHDA, CDR2 SQIVND (reference sequence). Trimming removed 4 bases from V and 8 bases from J; junction bases left unmatched: 7. CDR3 sequence: CASSTETGGAEAFF. In nucleotides, the CDR3 is TGTGCCAGTAGTACCGAGACAGGGGGCGCGGAAGCTTTCTTT.

This chain connects TRBV30 to TRBJ2-6, with 11 bases identical to TRBD1. Germline V gene lookup returns CDR1 GTSNPN and CDR2 SVGIG (reference sequence). The V gene end was trimmed by 2 bases and the J gene end by 0 bases; junction bases not matched to a gene: 9. This CDR3 is built from 19 residues. The CDR3 spells CAWSQRGGQGGSGANVLTF. In DNA, the CDR3 is TGTGCCTGGAGTCAAAGGGGGGGACAGGGGGGCTCTGGGGCCAACGTCCTGACTTTC.

This chain links TRBV15 with TRBJ2-2; 9 bases map to TRBD2. CDR3 length equals 11 residues. CDR1 is LNHNV and CDR2 is YYDKDF in the germline V gene (reference sequence). This chain's CDR3 is CAASGNGELFF. The CDR3 region has the DNA TGTGCGGCTAGCGGGAACGGGGAGCTGTTTTTT.